This entry concerns a single T cell receptor (beta chain). Its cognate antigen is unknown. The CDR3 spans 15 residues. Germline loops: CDR1 SGHNT, CDR2 YENEEA. Unmatched junction bases numbered 11, after V lost 5 bases and J lost 9 bases. This entry is derived from a study of PD-1 blockade in mismatch repair-deficient tumors. On the study more broadly: Patients had 12 mismatch repair-deficient cancer types, all previously treated and progressing. The study's findings and limits: After pembrolizumab, tumor-resident clones rose rapidly, then generally contracted before radiologic responses.

The data were produced by immunoSEQ multiplex PCR, yet TCRdb's version contains in-frame clones alone and is incomplete. In the table there are around 48,000 clones, around 82% of which are singletons. All patients were mismatch repair deficient, assessed by either PCR or immunohistochemistry. TCR sequencing covered a few patients who responded to pembrolizumab. The sequencing here drew on peripheral blood, taken 4 weeks after starting pembrolizumab. The rearrangement joins TRBV11-3 to TRBJ2-1; 9 bases are a match to TRBD1. This TCR derives from an adult with mismatch repair-deficient cancer. The CDR3 region has the DNA TGTGCCAGCAGCCCTCACCCGGGACAGGGAGGTGAGCAGTTCTTC. As protein: CASSPHPGQGGEQFF.